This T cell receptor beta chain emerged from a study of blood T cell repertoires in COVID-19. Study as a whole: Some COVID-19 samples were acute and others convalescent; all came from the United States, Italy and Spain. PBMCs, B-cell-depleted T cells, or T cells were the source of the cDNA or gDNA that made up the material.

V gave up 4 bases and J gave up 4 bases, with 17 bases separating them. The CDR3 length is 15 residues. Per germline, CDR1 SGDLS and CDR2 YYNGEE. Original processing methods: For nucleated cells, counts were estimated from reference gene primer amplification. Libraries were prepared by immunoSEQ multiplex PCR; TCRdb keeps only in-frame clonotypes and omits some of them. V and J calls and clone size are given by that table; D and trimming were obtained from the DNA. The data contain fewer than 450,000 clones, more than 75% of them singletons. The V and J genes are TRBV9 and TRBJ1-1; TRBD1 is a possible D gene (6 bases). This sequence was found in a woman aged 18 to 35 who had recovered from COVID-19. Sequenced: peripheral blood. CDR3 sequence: CASSTGPQGSTEAFF. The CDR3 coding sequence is TGTGCCAGCAGCACGGGGCCTCAGGGGAGCACTGAAGCTTTCTTT. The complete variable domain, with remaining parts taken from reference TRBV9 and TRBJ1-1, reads DSGVTQTPKHLITATGQRVTLRCSPRSGDLSVYWYQQSLDQGLQFLIQYYNGEERAKGNILERFSAQQFPDLHSELNLSSLELGDSALYFCASSTGPQGSTEAFFGQGTRLTVV.